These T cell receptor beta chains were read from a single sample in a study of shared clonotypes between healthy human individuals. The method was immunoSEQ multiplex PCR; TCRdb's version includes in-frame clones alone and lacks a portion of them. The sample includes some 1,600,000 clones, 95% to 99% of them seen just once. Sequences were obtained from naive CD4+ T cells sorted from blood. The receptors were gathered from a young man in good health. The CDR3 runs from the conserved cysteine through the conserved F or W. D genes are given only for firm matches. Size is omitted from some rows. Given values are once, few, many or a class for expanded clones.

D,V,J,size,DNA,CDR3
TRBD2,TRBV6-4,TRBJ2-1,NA,TGTGCCAGCAGTGAAGGCGGGAGCTACGGTGAGCAGTTCTTC,CASSEGGSYGEQFF
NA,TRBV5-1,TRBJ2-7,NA,TGCGCCAGCAGCCGTACTAGCACATCAGGCTACGAGCAGTACTTC,CASSRTSTSGYEQYF
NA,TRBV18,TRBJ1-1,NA,TGTGCCAGCTCACCTCCCTTAAAAACATTGAACACTGAAGCTTTCTTT,CASSPPLKTLNTEAFF
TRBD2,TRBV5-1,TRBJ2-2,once,TGCGCCAGCAGCATGCCTCCCGGGAGGGCCGACACCGGGGAGCTGTTTTTT,CASSMPPGRADTGELFF
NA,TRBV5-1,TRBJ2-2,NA,TGCGCCAGCAGCTTGGACAGGCAAGGGACCGGGGAGCTGTTTTTT,CASSLDRQGTGELFF
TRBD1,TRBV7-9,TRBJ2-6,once,TGTGCCAGCAGCTTGGGAACAGGGGGCTTTGGGGCCAACGTCCTGACTTTC,CASSLGTGGFGANVLTF
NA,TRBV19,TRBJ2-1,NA,TGTGCCAGTAGTATGAGGAGGGGCGCCCATAATGAGCAGTTCTTC,CASSMRRGAHNEQFF
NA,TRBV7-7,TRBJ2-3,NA,TGTGCTAGCAGCCGACTAGGGACGGAGATTACGGATACGCAGTATTTT,CASSRLGTEITDTQYF
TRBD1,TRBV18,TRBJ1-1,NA,TGTGCCAGCTCACCAGTCGACAGGGAAACTGAAGCTTTCTTT,CASSPVDRETEAFF
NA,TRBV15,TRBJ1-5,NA,TGTGCCACCAGCAGAGATCCTCGGGGGTTGGTAAATCAGCCCCAGCATTTT,CATSRDPRGLVNQPQHF
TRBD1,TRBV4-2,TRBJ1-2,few,TGTGCCAGCAGCCAAGATCAGGGGGCGGACTATGGCTACACCTTC,CASSQDQGADYGYTF
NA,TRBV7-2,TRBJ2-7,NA,TGTGCCAGCAGCTTAGTCGGTTACGAGCAGTACTTC,CASSLVGYEQYF
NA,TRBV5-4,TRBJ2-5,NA,TGTGCCAGCAGCTTGGGGGGGCTAGAGACCCAGTACTTC,CASSLGGLETQYF
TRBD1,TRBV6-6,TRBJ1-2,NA,TGTGCCAGCAGTTACACATCGGGACAGAACTATGGCTACACCTTC,CASSYTSGQNYGYTF
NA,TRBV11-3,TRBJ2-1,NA,TGTGCCAGCAGCACCGACTCGGGAAATGAGCAGTTCTTC,CASSTDSGNEQFF
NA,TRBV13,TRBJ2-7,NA,TGTGCCAGCAGCCGGACCGTCCCCTACGAGCAGTACTTC,CASSRTVPYEQYF
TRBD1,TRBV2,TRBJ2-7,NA,TGTGCCAGCAGCTCGGGACAGGGGCCCTACGAGCAGTACTTC,CASSSGQGPYEQYF
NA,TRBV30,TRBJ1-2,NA,TGTGCCTTAGGGCCCACGGGCTACACCTTC,CALGPTGYTF
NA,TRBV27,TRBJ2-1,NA,TGTGCCAGCAGTTTTTCCGCCAGAGCTTACTACGACAATGAGCAGTTCTTC,CASSFSARAYYDNEQFF
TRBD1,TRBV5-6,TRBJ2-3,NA,TGTGCCAGCAGCTCGTTTCTAGGGACAGACAAGTACTACACAGATACGCAGTATTTT,CASSSFLGTDKYYTDTQYF
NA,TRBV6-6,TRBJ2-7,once,TGTGCCAGCAGTGGGACTTACGAGCAGTACTTC,CASSGTYEQYF
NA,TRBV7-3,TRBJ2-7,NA,TGTGCCAGCAGCTTAGGCAGCTCACGGATTGAAGAGCAGTACTTC,CASSLGSSRIEEQYF
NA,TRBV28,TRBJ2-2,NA,TGTGCCAGCAGTACACTAGGGAAGACCGGGGAGCTGTTTTTT,CASSTLGKTGELFF
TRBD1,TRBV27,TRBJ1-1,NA,TGTGCCAGCAGTTCTCACCCGCAGGGGGTAGCTTTCTTT,CASSSHPQGVAFF
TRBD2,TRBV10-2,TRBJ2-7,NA,TGCGCCAGCAGGGCTAGCGGATCCTACGAGCAGTACTTC,CASRASGSYEQYF
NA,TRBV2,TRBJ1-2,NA,TGTGCCAGCAGCGAAGGACAAAACTATGGCTACACCTTC,CASSEGQNYGYTF
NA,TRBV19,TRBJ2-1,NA,TGTGCCAGTAGTCCTAGACTTCACAATGAGCAGTTCTTC,CASSPRLHNEQFF
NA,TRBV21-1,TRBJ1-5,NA,TGTGCCAGCAGCCTCTATCAGCCCCAGCATTTT,CASSLYQPQHF
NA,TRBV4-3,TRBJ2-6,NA,TGCGCCAGCAGCAAAGCTAGCATCCAAGGATCCTCTGGGGCCAACGTCCTGACTTTC,CASSKASIQGSSGANVLTF
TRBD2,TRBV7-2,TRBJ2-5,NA,TGTGCCAGCAGCCGGGACTACGAAGAGACCCAGTACTTC,CASSRDYEETQYF
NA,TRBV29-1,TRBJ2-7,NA,TGCAGCGCTGGTGGTCTCTACGAGCAGTACTTC,CSAGGLYEQYF
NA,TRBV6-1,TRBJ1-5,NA,TGTGCCAGCAGTGAGTACCGTAGCAATCAGCCCCAGCATTTT,CASSEYRSNQPQHF
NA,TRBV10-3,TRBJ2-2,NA,TGTGCCATCGTCCGGGACAAGGGAGGGGAGCTGTTTTTT,CAIVRDKGGELFF
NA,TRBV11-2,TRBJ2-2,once,TGTGCCAGCAGCTTAGTTGCGGGGGCGGGCGGGGAGCTGTTTTTT,CASSLVAGAGGELFF
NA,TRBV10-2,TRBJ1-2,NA,TGCGCCAGCCGGGGCGGTGGCGACTATGGCTACACCTTC,CASRGGGDYGYTF
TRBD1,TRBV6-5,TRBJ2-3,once,TGTGCCAGCAGTTACTGGACAGGGACAGATACGCAGTATTTT,CASSYWTGTDTQYF
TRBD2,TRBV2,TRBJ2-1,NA,TGTGCCAGCAGGTTTCAACTAGCGGGCGGCGAGCAGTTCTTC,CASRFQLAGGEQFF
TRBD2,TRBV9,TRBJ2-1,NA,TGTGCCAGCAGCGTAATCCCTAGCGGGAGGACCAGCTCCTACAATGAGCAGTTCTTC,CASSVIPSGRTSSYNEQFF
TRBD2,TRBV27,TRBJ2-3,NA,TGTGCCAGCAGTTTAGGTAGCGGGAGGGATGGTACGCAGTATTTT,CASSLGSGRDGTQYF
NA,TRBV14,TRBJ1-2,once,TGTGCCAGCAGCCCCGGGACCGACCTATATGGCTACACCTTC,CASSPGTDLYGYTF
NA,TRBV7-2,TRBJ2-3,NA,TGTGCCAGCAGCTTCCCCTCGGATACGCAGTATTTT,CASSFPSDTQYF
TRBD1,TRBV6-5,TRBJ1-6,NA,TGTGCCAGCAGTAACAGGGGGAATTCACCCCTCCACTTT,CASSNRGNSPLHF
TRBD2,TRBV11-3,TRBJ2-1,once,TGTGCCAAAACTCAATCCGGGACTAGGCTCAATGAGCAGTTCTTC,CAKTQSGTRLNEQFF
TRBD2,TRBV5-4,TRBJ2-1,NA,TGTGCCAGCAGCTCCTTAATAGCGGGATCTGTCGGGGATGAGCAGTTCTTC,CASSSLIAGSVGDEQFF
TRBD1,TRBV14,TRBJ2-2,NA,TGTGCCAGCAGCCACCGTTTGGGACAGGGCCTGGGCACCGGGGAGCTGTTTTTT,CASSHRLGQGLGTGELFF